The 4 T cell receptor beta chains below were found in one sample sequenced in a study of CXCR3-negative and CXCR3-positive naive CD8 T cells. Study findings and constraints: CXCR3-negative naive cells had less hydrophobic TRB CDR3s than did CXCR3-positive naive cells.

No antigens are known for them. The TRB cDNA libraries were prepared by 5' RACE with UMI labels. No DNA is given; TCRdb re-called the 5' RACE reads and lists each CDR3 protein once. This sample's clone table lists 85,000 to 120,000 distinct CDR3 sequences. Input material: naive CXCR3+ CD8+ T cells from blood. Stated subset: CD45RO-CCR7+CD27+CD95- naive CD8+ T cells expressing CXCR3 (TNR3+). The receptors were gathered from a human donor in good health. Some clones in this sample may be carry-over from other donors' samples.

This rearrangement joins TRBV14 to TRBJ2-7; without DNA, the TCRdb call of TRBD1 cannot be checked. CDR1 SGHDN and CDR2 FVKESK come from the germline V gene. The CDR3 extends over 15 amino acids. This chain's CDR3 is CASSRPPPNAYEQYF. Full variable domain (missing parts from reference TRBV14 and TRBJ2-7): EAGVTQFPSHSVIEKGQTVTLRCDPISGHDNLYWYRRVMGKEIKFLLHFVKESKQDESGMPNNRFLAERTGGTYSTLKVQPAELEDSGVYFCASSRPPPNAYEQYFGPGTRLTVT.

The V and J genes are TRBV2 and TRBJ2-5. This CDR3 is built from 14 residues. The germline V gene encodes CDR1 SNHLY and CDR2 FYNNEI. CDR3 in amino acids: CASSDPAWGETQYF.

V is TRBV3-1 and J is TRBJ2-7; the D call of TRBD2 rests on TCRdb alone, since no DNA is present to check it. Germline V gene data show CDR1 as LGHDT and CDR2 as YNNKEL (reference sequence). The CDR3 consists of 17 residues. The CDR3 sequence: CASSLGLAGGGSYEQHF.

The chain uses TRBV29-1 and TRBJ2-1; TCRdb's D gene call, TRBD2, goes unchecked for lack of DNA. CDR3 length: 13 residues. Per the germline V gene, CDR1 is SQVTM and CDR2 is ANQGSEA. The CDR3 sequence: CSVGLAGRDEQFF.